The present T cell receptor (beta chain) was sequenced within a study of blood T cells in healthy people across ages. Whole-study findings and limits: Strong correlation linked observed beta diversity and percent naive T cells.

V gave up 3 bases and J gave up 0 bases; unmatched junction bases: 7. The CDR3 contains 16 residues. Looked up from germline, CDR1 is DFQATT and CDR2 is SNEGSKA (reference sequence). Remarks on this clonotype: The target antigen is unknown.

A second PCR, run for about 6 to 12 cycles, used a sample-barcoded 5' primer plus a J-beta primer mix. TCRdb re-analysed the 5' RACE reads in MiXCR, keeping a single row per CDR3 protein. The sample includes some 860,000 distinct CDR3 sequences, around three fifths of them seen just once. This chain connects TRBV20-1 to TRBJ2-7; TRBD2 matches at 11 bases. This sequence was found in a man in his forties in good health. Sequencing used blood. The CDR3 DNA sequence: TGCAGTGCTAGCGTCCCTAGCGGGGGGACCTCCTACGAGCAGTACTTC. It specifies CSASVPSGGTSYEQYF.